This T cell receptor (beta chain) appears in the sequencing data of a study of T-cell memory formation after mild COVID-19. Germline V gene sequence: CDR1 SQVTM, CDR2 ANQGSEA. Trimming removed 7 bases from V and 3 bases from J; junction bases left unmatched: 4. This CDR3 has 14 amino acids. Study-wide results and caveats: A second wave of clones peaked on day 37, and their SARS-CoV-2 specificity went unconfirmed. CD4+ contracting clones were mainly CM and EM; CD8+ ones, EMRA.

Using its own MiXCR run on the 5' RACE reads, TCRdb lists one record per CDR3 protein. The sample consists of 150,000 to 200,000 distinct CDR3 sequences, around 30% of them appearing once. There are a few counts of this clonotype. The antigen remains unidentified. The specimen was PBMCs or a T cell subset sorted from them (not recorded which). This sequence originates from an adult woman who had mild COVID-19 (a few samples of this study predate the infection). Cell type and time point are not known. The rearrangement joins TRBV29-1 to TRBJ2-2, with TRBD1 matching over 11 bases. In nucleotides, the CDR3 is TGCAGCGCCGGACAGGGGGCGTACACCGGGGAGCTGTTTTTT. Residues: CSAGQGAYTGELFF.